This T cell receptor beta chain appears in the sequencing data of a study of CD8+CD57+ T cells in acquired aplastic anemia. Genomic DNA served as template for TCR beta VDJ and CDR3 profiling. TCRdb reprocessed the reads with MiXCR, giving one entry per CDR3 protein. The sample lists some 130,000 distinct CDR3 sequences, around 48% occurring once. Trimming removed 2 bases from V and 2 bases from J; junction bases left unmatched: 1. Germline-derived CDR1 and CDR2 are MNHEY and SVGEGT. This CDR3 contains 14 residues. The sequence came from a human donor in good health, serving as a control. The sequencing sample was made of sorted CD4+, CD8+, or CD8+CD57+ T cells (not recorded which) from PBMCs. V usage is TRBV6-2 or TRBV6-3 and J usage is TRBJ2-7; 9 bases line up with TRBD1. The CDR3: CASSYGQGPYEQYF. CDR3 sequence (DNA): TGTGCCAGCAGTTACGGACAGGGGCCCTACGAGCAGTACTTC.